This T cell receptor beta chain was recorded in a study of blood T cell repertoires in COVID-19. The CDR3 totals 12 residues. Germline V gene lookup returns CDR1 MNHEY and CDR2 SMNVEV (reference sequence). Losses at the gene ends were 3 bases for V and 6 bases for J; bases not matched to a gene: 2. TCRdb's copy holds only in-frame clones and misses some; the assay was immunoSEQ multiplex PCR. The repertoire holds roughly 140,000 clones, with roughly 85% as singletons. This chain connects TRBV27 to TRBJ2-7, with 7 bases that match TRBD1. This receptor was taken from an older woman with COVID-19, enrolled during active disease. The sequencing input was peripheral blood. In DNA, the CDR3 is TGTGCCAGCAGTTTGACAGGGTTCGAGCAGTACTTC. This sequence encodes CASSLTGFEQYF.